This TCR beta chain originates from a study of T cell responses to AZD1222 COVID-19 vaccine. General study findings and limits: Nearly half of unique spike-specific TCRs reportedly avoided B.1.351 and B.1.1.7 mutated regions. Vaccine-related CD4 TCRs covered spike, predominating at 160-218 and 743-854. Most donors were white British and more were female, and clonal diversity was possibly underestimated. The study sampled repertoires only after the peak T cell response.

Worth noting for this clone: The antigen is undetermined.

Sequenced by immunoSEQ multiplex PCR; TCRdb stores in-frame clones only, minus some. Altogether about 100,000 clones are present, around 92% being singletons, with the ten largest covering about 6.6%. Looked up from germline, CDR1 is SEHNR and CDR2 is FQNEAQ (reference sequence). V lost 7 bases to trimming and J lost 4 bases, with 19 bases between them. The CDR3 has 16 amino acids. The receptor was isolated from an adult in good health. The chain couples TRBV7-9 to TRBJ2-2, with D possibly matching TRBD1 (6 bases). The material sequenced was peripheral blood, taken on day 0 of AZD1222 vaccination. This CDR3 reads CASKSSVQGSTGELFF. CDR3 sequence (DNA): TGTGCCAGCAAATCAAGCGTCCAGGGGAGCACCGGGGAGCTGTTTTTT.